This TCR beta chain originates from a study of spatial heterogeneity in lung cancer. Study overall: Combinations of a unique TCR and a UMI were tallied in raw reads, and on average each appeared more than ten times.

The time point: blood at routine non-recurrence follow-up after resection. Extraction of whole RNA from tumor, nontumor lung or frozen PBMC preceded unsorted sequencing. TCRdb re-analysed the 5' RACE reads in MiXCR, keeping a single row per CDR3 protein. The table lists about 120,000 distinct CDR3 sequences, more than 9% of them singletons. This CDR3 has 15 residues. Germline CDR1 SGDLS, CDR2 YYNGEE. V gave up 4 bases and J gave up 4 bases, with 14 bases separating them. This sequence was found in a male donor with early-stage non-small cell lung cancer. Sequencing used PBMCs, obtained at follow-up. The V call is TRBV9, the J call TRBJ2-2; perhaps TRBD2 as D (6 bases). The DNA for the CDR3 is TGTGCCAGCAGCCAGCGGGCAGGGCTCACCGGGGAGCTGTTTTTT. Protein product: CASSQRAGLTGELFF.